Sequencing of this TCR beta chain was carried out in a study of blood T cell repertoires in COVID-19. About the research overall: The study drew acute and convalescent COVID-19 samples from the United States, Italy and Spain. Nucleic acid was either cDNA or gDNA, and it came from T cells, B-cell-depleted T cells, or PBMCs.

The protocol was immunoSEQ multiplex PCR, while the TCRdb copy is restricted to in-frame clones and leaves out a portion. The table lists 200,000 or so clones, approximately 88% of them singletons, with about 2.5% in the top ten. This clone was recorded a few times. The sample comprised PBMCs or T cells enriched from blood (not recorded which). The clonotype originates from a woman in her 40s with acute COVID-19.

The CDR3 DNA reads TGTGCCAGCACGTTACTAGCGGGAACCGGGGAGCTGTTTTTT. The encoded protein is CASTLLAGTGELFF. The chain links TRBV2 to TRBJ2-2; 10 bases line up with TRBD2. With 7 bases clipped from V and 5 bases from J, the junction kept 4 bases outside the gene matches. This CDR3 contains 14 residues. Germline V gene data show CDR1 as SNHLY and CDR2 as FYNNEI.